This TCR beta chain is from a study of blood T cell repertoires in COVID-19. Study-level background: Whether acute or convalescent, the COVID-19 samples came from the United States, Italy and Spain. The cDNA or gDNA used as material had been derived from T cells, B-cell-depleted T cells, or PBMCs.

Using immunoSEQ multiplex PCR, the repertoire was profiled, and TCRdb retains in-frame clones only, with some absent. The table includes some 340,000 clones, more than 85% detected once. In terms of age and location, participants ranged from about 18 to 95 years and lived in about two dozen US areas. In the 2 weeks before study entry, exposed participants met a COVID-19 case, which was PCR-confirmed or clinician-diagnosed. This clonotype was sampled from a woman aged 25-40 years who had been exposed to COVID-19. The sequenced sample consisted of PBMCs or T cells enriched from blood (not recorded which).

Here the CDR3 DNA reads TGTGCCAGCACCAACCGACAGGGGGCTCAGCTGGGCTATGGCTACACCTTC. This sequence encodes CASTNRQGAQLGYGYTF. The rearrangement joins TRBV5-6 to TRBJ1-2, with 10 bases aligning to TRBD1. The germline gives CDR1 SGHDT, CDR2 YYEEEE. CDR3 length: 17 residues. Germline trimming cut 6 bases from V and 4 bases from J; bases unmatched to any gene: 15.